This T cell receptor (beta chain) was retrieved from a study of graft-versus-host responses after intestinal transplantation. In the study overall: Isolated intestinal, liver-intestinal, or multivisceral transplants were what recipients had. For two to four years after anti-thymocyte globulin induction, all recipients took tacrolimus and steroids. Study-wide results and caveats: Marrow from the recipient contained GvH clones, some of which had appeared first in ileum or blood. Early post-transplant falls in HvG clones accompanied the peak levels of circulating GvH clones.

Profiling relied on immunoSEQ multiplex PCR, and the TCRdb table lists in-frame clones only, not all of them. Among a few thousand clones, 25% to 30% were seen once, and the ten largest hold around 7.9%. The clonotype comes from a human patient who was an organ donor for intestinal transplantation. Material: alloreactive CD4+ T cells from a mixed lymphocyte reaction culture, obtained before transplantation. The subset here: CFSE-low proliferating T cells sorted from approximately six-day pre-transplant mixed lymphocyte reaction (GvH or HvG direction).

The CDR3 nucleotides read TGTGCCAGCAGCTCCGGGACAGCTAATTCACCCCTCCACTTT. Its translation: CASSSGTANSPLHF. The chain links TRBV5-8 to TRBJ1-6; TRBD1 matches 7 bases. This CDR3 has 14 residues. The V segment lost 3 bases and the J segment 6 bases; nucleotides outside the gene matches: 3. Germline loops: CDR1 SGHTS, CDR2 YDEGEE.